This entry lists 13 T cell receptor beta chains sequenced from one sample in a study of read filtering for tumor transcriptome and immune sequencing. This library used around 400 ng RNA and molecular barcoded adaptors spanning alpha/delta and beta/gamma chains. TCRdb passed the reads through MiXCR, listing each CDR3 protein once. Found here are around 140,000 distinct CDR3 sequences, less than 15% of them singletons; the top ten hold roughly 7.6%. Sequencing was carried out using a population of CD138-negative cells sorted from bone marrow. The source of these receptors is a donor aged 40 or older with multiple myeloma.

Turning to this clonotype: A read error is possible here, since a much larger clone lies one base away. CDR3 in amino acids: CSATPRGRWKNEQFF. For the CDR3, the DNA is TGCAGTGCTACTCCGAGGGGCAGGTGGAAAAATGAGCAGTTCTTC. This chain joins TRBV20-1 and TRBJ2-1; D is possibly TRBD1 or TRBD2 (5 bases each). Germline CDR1 is DFQATT and CDR2 is SNEGSKA (reference sequence). Trimming cost V 4 bases and J 7 bases, with 20 bases left between them. The CDR3 has 15 amino acids.

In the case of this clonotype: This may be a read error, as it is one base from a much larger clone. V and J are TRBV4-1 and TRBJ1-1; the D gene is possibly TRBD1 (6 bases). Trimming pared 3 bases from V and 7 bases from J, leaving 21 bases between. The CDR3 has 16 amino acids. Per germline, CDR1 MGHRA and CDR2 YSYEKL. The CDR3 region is CASSQSHPRGALEAFF. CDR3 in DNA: TGCGCCAGCAGCCAGTCACACCCACGGGGGGCTCTTGAAGCTTTCTTT.

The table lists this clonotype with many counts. The CDR3 is CATSDWSSGTGEQFF. Here the CDR3 DNA reads TGTGCCACCAGTGATTGGTCTAGCGGGACAGGTGAGCAGTTCTTC. This chain uses TRBV24-1 with TRBJ2-1, with D perhaps TRBD2 (9 bases). Germline loops: CDR1 KGHDR, CDR2 SFDVKD. This CDR3 comprises 15 residues. Trimming took off 2 bases at V and 9 bases at J, with 16 bases between the two ends.

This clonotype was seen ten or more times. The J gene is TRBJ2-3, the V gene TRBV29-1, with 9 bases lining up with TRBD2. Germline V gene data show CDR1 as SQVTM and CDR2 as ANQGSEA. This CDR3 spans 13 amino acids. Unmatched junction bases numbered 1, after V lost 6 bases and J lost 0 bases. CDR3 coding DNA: TGCAGCGTCACTAGCGGGAGCACAGATACGCAGTATTTT. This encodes CSVTSGSTDTQYF.

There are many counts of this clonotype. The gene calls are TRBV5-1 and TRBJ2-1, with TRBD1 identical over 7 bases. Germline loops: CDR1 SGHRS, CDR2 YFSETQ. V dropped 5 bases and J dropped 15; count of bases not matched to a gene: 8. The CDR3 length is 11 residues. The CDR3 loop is CASSSGTAMFF. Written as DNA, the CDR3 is TGCGCCAGCAGTTCCGGGACAGCGATGTTCTTC.

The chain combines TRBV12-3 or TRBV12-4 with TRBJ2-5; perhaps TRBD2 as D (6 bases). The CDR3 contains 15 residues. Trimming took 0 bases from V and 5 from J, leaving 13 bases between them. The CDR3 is CASSLARLGSETQYF. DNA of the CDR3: TGTGCCAGCAGTTTAGCCCGACTAGGTTCTGAGACCCAGTACTTC.

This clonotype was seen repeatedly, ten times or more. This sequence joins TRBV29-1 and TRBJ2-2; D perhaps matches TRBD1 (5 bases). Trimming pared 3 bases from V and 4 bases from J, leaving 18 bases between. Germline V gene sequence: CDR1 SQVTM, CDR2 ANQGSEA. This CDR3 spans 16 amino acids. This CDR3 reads CSVEVQHRQGTGELFF. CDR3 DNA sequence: TGCAGCGTTGAGGTTCAACACAGGCAGGGCACCGGGGAGCTGTTTTTT.

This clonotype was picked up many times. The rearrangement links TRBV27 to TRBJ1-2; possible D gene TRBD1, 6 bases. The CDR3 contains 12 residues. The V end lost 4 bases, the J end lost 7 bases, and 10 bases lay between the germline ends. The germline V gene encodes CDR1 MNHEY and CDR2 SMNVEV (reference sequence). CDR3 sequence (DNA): TGTGCCAGCAGTTCCGGGGGGCCTGGCTACACCTTC. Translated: CASSSGGPGYTF.

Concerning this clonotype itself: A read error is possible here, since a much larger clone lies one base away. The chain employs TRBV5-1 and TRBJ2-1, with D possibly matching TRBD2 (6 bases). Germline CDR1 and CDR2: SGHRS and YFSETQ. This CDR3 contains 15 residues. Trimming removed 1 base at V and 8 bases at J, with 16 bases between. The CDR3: CASSLNSAGYDEQFF. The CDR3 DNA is TGCGCCAGCAGCTTGAATAGCGCGGGGTACGATGAGCAGTTCTTC.

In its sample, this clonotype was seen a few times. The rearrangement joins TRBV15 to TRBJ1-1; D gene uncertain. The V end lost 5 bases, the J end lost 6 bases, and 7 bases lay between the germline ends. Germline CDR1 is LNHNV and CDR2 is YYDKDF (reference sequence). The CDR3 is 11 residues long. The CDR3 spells CATSFGAEAFF. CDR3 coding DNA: TGTGCCACCAGCTTCGGGGCTGAAGCTTTCTTT.

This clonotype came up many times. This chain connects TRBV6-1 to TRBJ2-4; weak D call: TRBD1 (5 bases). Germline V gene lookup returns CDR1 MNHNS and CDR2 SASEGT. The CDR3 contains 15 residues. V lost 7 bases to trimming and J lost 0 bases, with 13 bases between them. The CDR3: CASTVDMIAKNIQYF. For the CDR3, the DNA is TGTGCCAGCACGGTGGACATGATAGCCAAAAACATTCAGTACTTC.

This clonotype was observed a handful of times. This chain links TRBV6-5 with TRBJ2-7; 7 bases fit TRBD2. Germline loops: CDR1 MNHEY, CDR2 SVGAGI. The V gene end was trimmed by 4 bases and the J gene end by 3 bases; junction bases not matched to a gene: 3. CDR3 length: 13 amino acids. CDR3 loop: CASSFGRSYEQYF. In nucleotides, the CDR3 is TGTGCCAGCAGTTTCGGGAGGAGCTACGAGCAGTACTTC.

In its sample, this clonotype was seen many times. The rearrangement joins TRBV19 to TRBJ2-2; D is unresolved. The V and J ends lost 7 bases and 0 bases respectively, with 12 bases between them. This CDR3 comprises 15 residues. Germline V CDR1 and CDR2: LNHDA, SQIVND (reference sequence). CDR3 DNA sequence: TGTGCCAGTACTAGGAAAAGGGCGAACACCGGGGAGCTGTTTTTT. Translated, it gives CASTRKRANTGELFF.